The clone carrying this T cell receptor (beta chain) was detected only once. The data originate from a study of cytomegalovirus exposure and HLA in healthy donors. The V gene's germline CDR1 is SGHNT and CDR2 YYREEE (reference sequence). The CDR3 runs 15 residues. The V gene lost 0 bases and the J gene lost 5 bases, with 11 bases spanning the gap. The study ran its PCR with 60 Vbeta and 13 Jbeta primers. Sequencing was performed with immunoSEQ multiplex PCR; in TCRdb, only in-frame clones are kept and a portion is missing. The data hold fewer than 200,000 clones, with around 77% observed a single time.

The receptor comes from a man in his 60s in good health and CMV-seronegative. This chain connects TRBV5-4 to TRBJ1-4, with D unresolved. Sequenced input: PBMCs. CDR3 amino acids: CASSLAEGTNEKLFF. For the CDR3, the DNA is TGTGCCAGCAGCTTGGCGGAGGGTACGAATGAAAAACTGTTTTTT.